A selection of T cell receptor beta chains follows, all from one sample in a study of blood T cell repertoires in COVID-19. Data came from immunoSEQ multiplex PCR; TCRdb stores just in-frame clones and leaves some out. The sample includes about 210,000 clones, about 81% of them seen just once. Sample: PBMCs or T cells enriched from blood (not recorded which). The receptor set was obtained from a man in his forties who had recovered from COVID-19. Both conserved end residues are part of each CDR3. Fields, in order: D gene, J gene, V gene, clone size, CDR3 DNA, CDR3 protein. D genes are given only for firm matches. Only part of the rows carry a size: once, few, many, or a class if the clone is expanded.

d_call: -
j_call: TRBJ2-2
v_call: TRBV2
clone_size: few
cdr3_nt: TGTGCCAGCAGTGCCCAAAAAACCGGGGAGCTGTTTTTT
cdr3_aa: CASSAQKTGELFF

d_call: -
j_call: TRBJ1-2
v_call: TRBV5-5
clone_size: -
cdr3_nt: TGTGCCAGCAGGCAGGGTCGGGACTATGGCTACACCTTC
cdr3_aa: CASRQGRDYGYTF

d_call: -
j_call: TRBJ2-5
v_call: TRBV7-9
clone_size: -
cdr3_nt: TGTGCCAGCAGCTTAGGGTGGGCAGGCCAAGAGACCCAGTACTTC
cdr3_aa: CASSLGWAGQETQYF

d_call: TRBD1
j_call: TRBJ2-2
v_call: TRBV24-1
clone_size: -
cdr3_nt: TGTGCCACCAGTGACCCACCGGGACAGGGGGGTACCGGGGAGCTGTTTTTT
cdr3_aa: CATSDPPGQGGTGELFF

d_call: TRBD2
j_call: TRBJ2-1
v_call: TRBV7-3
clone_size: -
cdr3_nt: TGTGCCAGCAGCTTAAAGGTAGCGGGCCACTACAATGAGCAGTTCTTC
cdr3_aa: CASSLKVAGHYNEQFF

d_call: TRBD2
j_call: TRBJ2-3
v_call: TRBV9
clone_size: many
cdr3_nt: TGTGCCAGCAGCGCCAGAGCGGGATCTAGCACAGATACGCAGTATTTT
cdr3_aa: CASSARAGSSTDTQYF

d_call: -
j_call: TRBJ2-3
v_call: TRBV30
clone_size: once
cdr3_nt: TGTGCCTGGAGTGTACAAACAGATACGCAGTATTTT
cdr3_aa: CAWSVQTDTQYF

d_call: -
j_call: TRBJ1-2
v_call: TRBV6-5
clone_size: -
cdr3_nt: TGTGCCAGCAGAGGCCTCACGGCGGGCGGCTACACCTTC
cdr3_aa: CASRGLTAGGYTF

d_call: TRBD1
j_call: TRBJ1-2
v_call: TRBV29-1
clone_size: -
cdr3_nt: TGCAGCGTTCCCCGACCGACAGGGGAGAACTATGGCTACACCTTC
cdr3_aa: CSVPRPTGENYGYTF

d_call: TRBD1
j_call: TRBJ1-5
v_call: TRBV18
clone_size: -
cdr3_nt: TGTGCCAGCTCACCAGTGGGACAGACTAGCAATCAGCCCCAGCATTTT
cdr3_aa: CASSPVGQTSNQPQHF

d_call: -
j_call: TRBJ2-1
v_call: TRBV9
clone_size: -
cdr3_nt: TGTGCCAGCAGCGTAGCCGGGAATCTCTACAATGAGCAGTTCTTC
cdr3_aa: CASSVAGNLYNEQFF

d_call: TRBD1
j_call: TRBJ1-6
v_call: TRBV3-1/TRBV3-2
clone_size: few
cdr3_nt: TGTGCCAGCAGCCAAGGATCCGGGACAGGGCTTAATTCACCCCTCCACTTT
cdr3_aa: CASSQGSGTGLNSPLHF

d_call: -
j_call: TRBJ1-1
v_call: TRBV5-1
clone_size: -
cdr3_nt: TGCGCCAGCAGCTGGGGGGGAACGAACACTGAAGCTTTCTTT
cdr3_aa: CASSWGGTNTEAFF

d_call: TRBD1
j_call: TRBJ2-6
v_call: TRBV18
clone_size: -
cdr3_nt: TGTGCCAGCTCACCAGACAGGGCTGGGGCCAACGTCCTGACTTTC
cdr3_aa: CASSPDRAGANVLTF

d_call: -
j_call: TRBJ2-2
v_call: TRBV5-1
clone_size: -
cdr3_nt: TGCGCCAGCAGCTTGGATGGGCCTTACACCGGGGAGCTGTTTTTT
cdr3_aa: CASSLDGPYTGELFF

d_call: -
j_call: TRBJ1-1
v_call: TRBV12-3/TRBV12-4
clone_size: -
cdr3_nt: TGTGCCAGCAGCCCTATCGGGGGAGAAGCTTTCTTT
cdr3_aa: CASSPIGGEAFF

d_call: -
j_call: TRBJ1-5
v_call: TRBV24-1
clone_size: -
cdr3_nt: TGTGCCACCAGTGACGACCAGACTCGACAGCCCCAGCATTTT
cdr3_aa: CATSDDQTRQPQHF

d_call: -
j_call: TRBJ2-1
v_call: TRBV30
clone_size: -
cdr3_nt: TGTGCCTGGAGTGTAATTCAGAGTACCAGAGGGAATGAGCAGTTCTTC
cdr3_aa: CAWSVIQSTRGNEQFF